The TCR beta chain under discussion was sequenced for a study of T cell repertoires in cytomegalovirus infection. Study-wide findings and caveats: HLA-C-restricted, CMV-specific TCR beta clonotypes were dominant ex vivo.

TCRdb ran MiXCR on the reads and lists one entry per CDR3 protein. The profile shows fewer than 550,000 distinct CDR3 sequences, around 10% of them singletons. Remarks on this clonotype: Antigen specificity is unknown.

The source material was PBMCs. The receptor was isolated from a human donor in good health (CMV status not recorded). Some clones in this sample may be carry-over from other donors' samples.

The CDR3 is CASSAAPGTDNSPLHF. The CDR3 bases are TGTGCCAGCAGCGCGGCCCCGGGGACAGATAATTCACCCCTCCACTTT. The genes are TRBV5-5 and TRBJ1-6; 7 bases map to TRBD1. V shed 4 bases and J 5 bases; nucleotides not matched to a gene: 9. The germline V gene has CDR1 SGHKS and CDR2 YYEKEE (reference sequence). The CDR3 loop spans 16 amino acids.